This is a list of T cell receptor beta chains from one sample in a study of blood T cells in healthy people across ages. TCRdb re-called the 5' RACE reads with MiXCR, one entry per CDR3 protein. The sample lists some 370,000 distinct CDR3 sequences, approximately 52% occurring once. Sequencing used blood. The receptor source for this set is a man in his 60s in good health. The CDR3 runs from the conserved cysteine through the conserved F or W. The order of the fields is V gene, J gene, D gene, clone size, CDR3 protein, CDR3 DNA. A D gene is named only where the DNA matches it firmly. Some rows mark clone size as missing; the rest say once, few, many or name a class of expanded clone.

TRBV5-4	TRBJ2-7	TRBD2	few	CASSARGSSYEQYF	TGTGCCAGCAGCGCCCGCGGGAGCTCCTACGAGCAGTACTTC
TRBV6-6	TRBJ1-2	NA	NA	CASTPAPGKYGCTF	NA
TRBV28	TRBJ1-5	NA	many	CASSLWMFGFPPSNQPQHF	TGTGCCAGCAGTTTATGGATGTTCGGGTTTCCCCCTAGCAATCAGCCCCAGCATTTT
TRBV5-4	TRBJ2-7	TRBD1	NA	CASSFRQGPEQYF	TGTGCCAGCAGCTTCAGACAGGGACCCGAGCAGTACTTC
TRBV4-2	TRBJ1-5	TRBD1	few	CASSQATGGNQPQHF	TGTGCCAGCAGCCAGGCGACAGGGGGCAATCAGCCCCAGCATTTT
TRBV11-1	TRBJ2-5	TRBD2	few	CASNTSFLSGRKNNEQYF	TGTGCCAGCAACACCTCCTTTCTTAGCGGGAGGAAAAACAATGAGCAGTACTTC
TRBV27	TRBJ2-5	TRBD2	few	CASSLLASGTETQYF	TGTGCCAGCAGTTTATTGGCTAGCGGGACAGAGACCCAGTACTTC
TRBV29-1	TRBJ1-1	NA	few	CSVANRASNTEAFF	TGCAGCGTTGCGAACAGGGCCTCGAACACTGAAGCTTTCTTT
TRBV7-2	TRBJ2-5	TRBD2	few	CASSPPTSWLQETQYF	TGTGCCAGCAGCCCGCCGACTAGCTGGCTACAAGAGACCCAGTACTTC
TRBV7-9	TRBJ2-3	NA	NA	CASSFTTGVSDTQYF	TGTGCCAGCAGCTTTACTACCGGGGTATCAGATACGCAGTATTTT
TRBV9	TRBJ2-1	TRBD2	NA	CASSSLAGRGDNEQFF	TGTGCCAGCAGCTCATTAGCGGGAAGGGGCGACAATGAGCAGTTCTTC